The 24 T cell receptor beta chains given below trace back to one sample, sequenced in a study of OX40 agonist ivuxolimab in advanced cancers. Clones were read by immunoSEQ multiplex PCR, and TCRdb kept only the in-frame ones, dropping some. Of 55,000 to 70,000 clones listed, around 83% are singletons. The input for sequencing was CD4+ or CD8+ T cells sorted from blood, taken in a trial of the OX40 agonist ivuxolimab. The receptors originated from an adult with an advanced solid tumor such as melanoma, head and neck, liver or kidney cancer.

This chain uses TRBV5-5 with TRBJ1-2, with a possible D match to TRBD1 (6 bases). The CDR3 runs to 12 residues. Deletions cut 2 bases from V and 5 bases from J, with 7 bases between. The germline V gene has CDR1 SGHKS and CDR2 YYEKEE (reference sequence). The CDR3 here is CASSLGGYGYTF. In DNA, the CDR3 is TGTGCCAGCAGCTTAGGGGGTTATGGCTACACCTTC.

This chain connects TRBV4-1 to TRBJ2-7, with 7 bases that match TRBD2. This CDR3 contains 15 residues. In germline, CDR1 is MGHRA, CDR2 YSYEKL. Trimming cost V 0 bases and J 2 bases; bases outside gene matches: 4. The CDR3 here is CASSQDERGAYEQYF. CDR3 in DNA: TGCGCCAGCAGCCAAGATGAGCGGGGCGCCTACGAGCAGTACTTC.

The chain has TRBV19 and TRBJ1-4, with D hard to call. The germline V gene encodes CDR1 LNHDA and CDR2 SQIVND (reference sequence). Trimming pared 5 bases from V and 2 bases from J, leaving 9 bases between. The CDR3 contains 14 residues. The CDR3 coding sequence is TGTGCCAGTAGTTCTGGACGGACTAATGAAAAACTGTTTTTT. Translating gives CASSSGRTNEKLFF.

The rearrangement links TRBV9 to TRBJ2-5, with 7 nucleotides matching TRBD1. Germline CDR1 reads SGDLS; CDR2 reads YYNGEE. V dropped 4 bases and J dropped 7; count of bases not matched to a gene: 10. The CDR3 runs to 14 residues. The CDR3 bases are TGTGCCAGCAGCATCCGGGACAGTTTCGGGACCCAGTACTTC. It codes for CASSIRDSFGTQYF. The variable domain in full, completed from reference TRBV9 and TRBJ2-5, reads DSGVTQTPKHLITATGQRVTLRCSPRSGDLSVYWYQQSLDQGLQFLIQYYNGEERAKGNILERFSAQQFPDLHSELNLSSLELGDSALYFCASSIRDSFGTQYFGPGTRLLVL.

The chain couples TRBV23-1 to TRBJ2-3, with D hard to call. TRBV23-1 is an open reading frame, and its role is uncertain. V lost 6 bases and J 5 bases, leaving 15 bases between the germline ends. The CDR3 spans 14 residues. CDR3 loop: CASRPPGLRDTQYF. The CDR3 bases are TGCGCCAGCAGACCACCGGGCCTGAGAGATACGCAGTATTTT.

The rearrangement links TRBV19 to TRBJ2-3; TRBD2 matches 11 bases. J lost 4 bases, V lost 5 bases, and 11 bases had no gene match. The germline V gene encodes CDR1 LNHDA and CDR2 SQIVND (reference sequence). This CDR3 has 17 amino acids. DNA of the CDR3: TGTGCCAGTAGTTCCTGGGGGGGGACTAGCGGACCAGATACGCAGTATTTT. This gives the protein CASSSWGGTSGPDTQYF.

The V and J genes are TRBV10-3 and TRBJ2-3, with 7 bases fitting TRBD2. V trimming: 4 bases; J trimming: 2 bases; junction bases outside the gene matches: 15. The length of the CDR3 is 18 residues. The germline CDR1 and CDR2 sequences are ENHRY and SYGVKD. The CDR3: CAISGASGSLLNTDTQYF. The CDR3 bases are TGTGCCATCAGTGGGGCTAGCGGCAGTCTTCTAAACACAGATACGCAGTATTTT.

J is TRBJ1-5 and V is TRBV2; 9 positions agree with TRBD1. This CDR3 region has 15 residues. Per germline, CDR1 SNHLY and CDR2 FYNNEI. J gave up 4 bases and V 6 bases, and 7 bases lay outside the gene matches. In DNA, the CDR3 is TGTGCCAGCAGGCGGACAGGGGCGGAGAATCAGCCCCAGCATTTT. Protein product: CASRRTGAENQPQHF.

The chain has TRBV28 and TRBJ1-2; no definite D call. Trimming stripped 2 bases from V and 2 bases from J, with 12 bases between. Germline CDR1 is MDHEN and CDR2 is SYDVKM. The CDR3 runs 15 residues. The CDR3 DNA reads TGTGCCAGCAGTTTAGAGGGAGGGTTGAACTATGGCTACACCTTC. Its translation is CASSLEGGLNYGYTF.

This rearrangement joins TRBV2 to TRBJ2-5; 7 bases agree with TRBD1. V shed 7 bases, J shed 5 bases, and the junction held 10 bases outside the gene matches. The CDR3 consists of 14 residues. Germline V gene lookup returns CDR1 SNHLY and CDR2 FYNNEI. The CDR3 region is CASIDLQGWETQYF. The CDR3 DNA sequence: TGTGCCAGCATCGATCTACAGGGGTGGGAGACCCAGTACTTC.

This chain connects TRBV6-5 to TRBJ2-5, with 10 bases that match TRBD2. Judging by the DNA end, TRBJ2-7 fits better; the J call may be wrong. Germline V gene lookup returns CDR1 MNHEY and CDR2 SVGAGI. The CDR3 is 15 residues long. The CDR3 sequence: CASSASGRGSYEQYF. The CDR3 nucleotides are TGTGCCAGCAGCGCCAGCGGGAGGGGCTCCTACGAGCAGTACTTC.

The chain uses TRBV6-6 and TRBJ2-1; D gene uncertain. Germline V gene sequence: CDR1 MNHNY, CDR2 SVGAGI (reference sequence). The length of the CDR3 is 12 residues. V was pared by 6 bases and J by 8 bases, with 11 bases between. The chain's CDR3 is CASRRTPDEQFF. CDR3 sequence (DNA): TGTGCCAGCAGACGCACCCCGGATGAGCAGTTCTTC.

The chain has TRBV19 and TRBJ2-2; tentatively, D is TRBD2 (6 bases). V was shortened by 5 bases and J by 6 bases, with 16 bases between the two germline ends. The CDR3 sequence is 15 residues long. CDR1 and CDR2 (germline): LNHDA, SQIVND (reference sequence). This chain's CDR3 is CASSGAGRRAGELFF. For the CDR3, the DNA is TGTGCCAGTAGTGGGGCCGGGAGAAGGGCCGGGGAGCTGTTTTTT.

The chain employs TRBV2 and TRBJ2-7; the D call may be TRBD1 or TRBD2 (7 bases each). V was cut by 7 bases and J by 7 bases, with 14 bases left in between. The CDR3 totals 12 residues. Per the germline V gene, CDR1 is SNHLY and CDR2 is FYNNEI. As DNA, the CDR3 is TGTGCCAGCACGGGAGGACAGGCAGAGCAGTACTTC. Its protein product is CASTGGQAEQYF.

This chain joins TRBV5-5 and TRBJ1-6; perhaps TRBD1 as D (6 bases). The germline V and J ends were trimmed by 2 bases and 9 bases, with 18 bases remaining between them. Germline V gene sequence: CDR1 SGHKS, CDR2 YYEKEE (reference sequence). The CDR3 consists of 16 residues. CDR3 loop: CASSFRGPTEISPLHF. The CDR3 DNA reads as TGTGCCAGCAGCTTCAGGGGTCCTACCGAAATTTCACCCCTCCACTTT.

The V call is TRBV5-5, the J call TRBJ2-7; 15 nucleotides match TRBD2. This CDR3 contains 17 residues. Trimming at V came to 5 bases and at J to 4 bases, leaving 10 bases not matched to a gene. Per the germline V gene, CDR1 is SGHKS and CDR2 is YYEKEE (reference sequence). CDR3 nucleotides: TGTGCCAGCAGTCCGGGGTTAGGACTAGCGGGAGGGTACGAGCAGTACTTC. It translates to CASSPGLGLAGGYEQYF.

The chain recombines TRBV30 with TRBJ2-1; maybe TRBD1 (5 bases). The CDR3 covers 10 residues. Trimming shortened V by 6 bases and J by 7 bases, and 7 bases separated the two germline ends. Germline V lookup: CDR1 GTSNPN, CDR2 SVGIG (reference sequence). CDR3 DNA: TGTGCCTGTAGGGGAAATGAGCAGTTCTTC. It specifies CACRGNEQFF. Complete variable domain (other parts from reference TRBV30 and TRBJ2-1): SQTIHQWPATLVQPVGSPLSLECTVEGTSNPNLYWYRQAAGRGLQLLFYSVGIGQISSEVPQNLSASRPQDRQFILSSKKLLLSDSGFYLCACRGNEQFFGPGTRLTVL.

This CDR3 is CAWSNSGGNQPQHF. CDR3 bases: TGTGCCTGGAGTAACTCAGGCGGCAATCAGCCCCAGCATTTT. The chain couples TRBV30 to TRBJ1-5, with D unresolved. Germline CDR1 reads GTSNPN; CDR2 reads SVGIG (reference sequence). This CDR3 is 14 amino acids long. The germline V and J ends were trimmed by 2 bases and 2 bases, with 10 bases remaining between them.

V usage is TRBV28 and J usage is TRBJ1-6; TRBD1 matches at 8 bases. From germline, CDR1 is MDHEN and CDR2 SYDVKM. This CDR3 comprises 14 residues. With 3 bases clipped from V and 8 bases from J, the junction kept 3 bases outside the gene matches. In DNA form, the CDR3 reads TGTGCCAGCAGTTTTACAGGGGGATATTCACCCCTCCACTTT. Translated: CASSFTGGYSPLHF.

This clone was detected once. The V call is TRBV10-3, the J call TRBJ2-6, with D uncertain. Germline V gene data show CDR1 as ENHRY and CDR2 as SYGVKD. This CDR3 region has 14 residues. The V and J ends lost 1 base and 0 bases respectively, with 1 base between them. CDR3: CAISEYSGANVLTF. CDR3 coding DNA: TGTGCCATCAGTGAGTACTCTGGGGCCAACGTCCTGACTTTC.

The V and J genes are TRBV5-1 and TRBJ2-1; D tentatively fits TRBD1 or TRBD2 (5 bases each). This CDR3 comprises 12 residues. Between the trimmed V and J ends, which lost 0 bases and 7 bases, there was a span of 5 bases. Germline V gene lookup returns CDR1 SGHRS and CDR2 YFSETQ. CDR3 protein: CASSLGGNEQFF. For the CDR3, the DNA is TGCGCCAGCAGCTTGGGGGGGAATGAGCAGTTCTTC.

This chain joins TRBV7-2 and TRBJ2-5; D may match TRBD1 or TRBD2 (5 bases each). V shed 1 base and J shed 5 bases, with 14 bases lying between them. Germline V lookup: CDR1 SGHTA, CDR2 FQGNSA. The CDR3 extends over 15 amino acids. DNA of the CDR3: TGTGCCAGCAGCTTAGATTTGAGCAGGGAGGAGACCCAGTACTTC. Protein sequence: CASSLDLSREETQYF.

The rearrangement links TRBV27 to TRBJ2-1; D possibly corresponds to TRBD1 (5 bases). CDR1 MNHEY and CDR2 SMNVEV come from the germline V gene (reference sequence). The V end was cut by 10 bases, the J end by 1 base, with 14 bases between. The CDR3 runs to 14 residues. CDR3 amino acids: CATQSGNSYNEQFF. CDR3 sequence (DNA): TGTGCCACCCAGTCAGGGAATTCCTACAATGAGCAGTTCTTC.

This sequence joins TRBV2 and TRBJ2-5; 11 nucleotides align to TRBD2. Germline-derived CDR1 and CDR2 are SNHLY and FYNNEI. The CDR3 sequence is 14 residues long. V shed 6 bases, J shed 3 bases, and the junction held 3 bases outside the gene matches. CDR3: CASRGGLAEETQYF. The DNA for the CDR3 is TGTGCCAGCAGGGGGGGACTAGCGGAAGAGACCCAGTACTTC. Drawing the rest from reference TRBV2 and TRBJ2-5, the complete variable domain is EPEVTQTPSHQVTQMGQEVILRCVPISNHLYFYWYRQILGQKVEFLVSFYNNEISEKSEIFDDQFSVERPDGSNFTLKIRSTKLEDSAMYFCASRGGLAEETQYFGPGTRLLVL.